The 25 T cell receptor beta chains listed next were all sequenced from one sample in a study of control samples from healthy donors and cancer patients. Only in-frame clones appear in the TCRdb table, and some are missing; sequencing was by immunoSEQ multiplex PCR. The sample lists about 75,000 clones, 94% occurring once. Sequenced sample: blood. The receptors here all came from a woman aged 40 to 55 in good health.

A word on this clone: Germline and junction disagree at one end, which may indicate a read error. J is TRBJ1-2 and V is TRBV27; D is ambiguous. Germline CDR1 and CDR2: MNHEY and SMNVEV (reference sequence). The CDR3 covers 13 residues. The CDR3 region has the DNA TGTGCCAGCAGTTTGGGTGCCGGCTATGACTACACCTTC. Protein: CASSLGAGYDYTF.

The chain links TRBV30 to TRBJ2-6; D might be TRBD2 (5 bases). Germline V CDR1 and CDR2: GTSNPN, SVGIG (reference sequence). The CDR3 loop spans 20 amino acids. V was shortened by 1 base and J by 3 bases, with 25 bases between the two germline ends. The CDR3 loop reads CAWSGYVVAGRGGGANVLTF. In DNA, the CDR3 is TGTGCCTGGAGTGGGTACGTGGTGGCTGGGAGAGGCGGTGGGGCCAACGTCCTGACTTTC.

The chain links TRBV5-6 to TRBJ2-1; TRBD2 might be the D (6 bases). With 0 bases removed from V and 11 bases from J, the gap between germline ends came to 18 bases. The CDR3 spans 15 residues. Per germline, CDR1 SGHDT and CDR2 YYEEEE. In DNA form, the CDR3 reads TGTGCCAGCAGCTTGGCGGGCGGGGTCAGTGTTAAGCAGTTCTTC. Its translation: CASSLAGGVSVKQFF.

The gene calls are TRBV7-8 and TRBJ1-1, with D possibly being TRBD1 (6 bases). The CDR3 has 15 amino acids. Germline-derived CDR1 and CDR2 are SGHVS and FQNEAQ. V lost 3 bases to trimming and J lost 5 bases, with 16 bases between them. Here the CDR3 DNA reads TGTGCCAGCAGCTTTTCAGGGGAATCGGGGACTGAAGCTTTCTTT. Translation: CASSFSGESGTEAFF.

V gene TRBV28 combines with J gene TRBJ1-2; unclear D gene. This CDR3 has 15 amino acids. Germline V gene data show CDR1 as MDHEN and CDR2 as SYDVKM. Trimming pared 5 bases from V and 5 bases from J, leaving 18 bases between. The CDR3 sequence: CASSLTSAGGYGYTF. The CDR3 DNA reads as TGTGCCAGCAGTCTTACCTCTGCAGGAGGGTATGGCTACACCTTC.

This chain connects TRBV9 to TRBJ1-1, with TRBD1 matching 9 bases. V gave up 3 bases and J gave up 4 bases; unmatched junction bases: 7. The germline V gene has CDR1 SGDLS and CDR2 YYNGEE. The length of the CDR3 is 15 residues. The CDR3 spells CASSDTGGAVTEAFF. CDR3 nucleotide sequence: TGTGCCAGCAGCGATACAGGGGGCGCGGTCACTGAAGCTTTCTTT.

V usage is TRBV19 and J usage is TRBJ2-4, with D possibly being TRBD1 or TRBD2 (5 bases each). Trimming pared 5 bases from V and 2 bases from J, leaving 13 bases between. The CDR3 spans 15 residues. Looked up from germline, CDR1 is LNHDA and CDR2 is SQIVND (reference sequence). In nucleotides, the CDR3 is TGTGCCAGTAGTGGGGGATATCGAACCAAAAACATTCAGTACTTC. It translates to CASSGGYRTKNIQYF. The complete variable domain, with remaining parts taken from reference TRBV19 and TRBJ2-4, reads DGGITQSPKYLFRKEGQNVTLSCEQNLNHDAMYWYRQDPGQGLRLIYYSQIVNDFQKGDIAEGYSVSREKKESFPLTVTSAQKNPTAFYLCASSGGYRTKNIQYFGAGTRLSVL.

The rearrangement uses TRBV28 and TRBJ1-4; D is undetermined. The CDR3 is made up of 12 amino acids. Trimming removed 6 bases at V and 2 bases at J, with 4 bases between. The germline V gene encodes CDR1 MDHEN and CDR2 SYDVKM. CDR3 nucleotides: TGTGCCAGCAGATCCACTAATGAAAAACTGTTTTTT. Translated: CASRSTNEKLFF.

Only a few counts were recorded for this clone. This chain links TRBV2 with TRBJ2-7; unclear D gene. Trimming cost V 8 bases and J 6 bases, with 11 bases left between them. From germline, CDR1 is SNHLY and CDR2 FYNNEI. The CDR3 extends over 11 amino acids. The CDR3 sequence: CASLQQSEQYF. The CDR3 DNA follows: TGTGCCAGCTTACAACAGAGCGAGCAGTACTTC. Complete variable domain (other parts from reference TRBV2 and TRBJ2-7): EPEVTQTPSHQVTQMGQEVILRCVPISNHLYFYWYRQILGQKVEFLVSFYNNEISEKSEIFDDQFSVERPDGSNFTLKIRSTKLEDSAMYFCASLQQSEQYFGPGTRLTVT.

The chain has TRBV27 and TRBJ1-1, with unresolved D. In germline, CDR1 is MNHEY, CDR2 SMNVEV (reference sequence). Trimming removed 0 bases from V and 0 bases from J, with 2 bases in between. The CDR3 totals 13 residues. CDR3 amino acids: CASSLSVNTEAFF. The DNA for the CDR3 is TGTGCCAGCAGTTTATCGGTGAACACTGAAGCTTTCTTT.

The rearrangement uses TRBV27 and TRBJ2-7; possibly TRBD1 or TRBD2 for D (5 bases each). The CDR3 is 13 amino acids. Germline V gene sequence: CDR1 MNHEY, CDR2 SMNVEV (reference sequence). V shed 8 bases and J shed 3 bases, with 14 bases lying between them. The CDR3 nucleotides are TGTGCCAGCGGTTGGGGGAGTGGCTACGAGCAGTACTTC. This gives the protein CASGWGSGYEQYF.

This chain uses TRBV19 with TRBJ1-4; weak D call: TRBD1 (6 bases). With 6 bases removed from V and 6 bases from J, the gap between germline ends came to 17 bases. Germline lookup yields CDR1 LNHDA and CDR2 SQIVND (reference sequence). This CDR3 is 15 amino acids long. The CDR3 DNA reads as TGTGCCAGTAGCTTCGGGGGGGCGGGAGATGAAAAACTGTTTTTT. Translating it yields CASSFGGAGDEKLFF.

V gene TRBV7-3 combines with J gene TRBJ2-3; D not resolved. CDR3 length: 14 residues. Germline V lookup: CDR1 SGHTA, CDR2 FQGTGA. The ends were cut back, 0 bases at V and 3 bases at J, with 7 bases in the middle. The CDR3 sequence: CASSLTPVTDTQYF. CDR3 nucleotide sequence: TGTGCCAGCAGCTTAACGCCGGTTACAGATACGCAGTATTTT.

V usage is TRBV6-5 and J usage is TRBJ2-1, with 9 bases that match TRBD1. The CDR3 is 15 residues long. Trimming took 2 bases from V and 4 from J; bases not matched to a gene: 3. Germline V gives CDR1 MNHEY, CDR2 SVGAGI. The DNA for the CDR3 is TGTGCCAGCAGTTACGGGGACAGGGAATACAATGAGCAGTTCTTC. Residues: CASSYGDREYNEQFF.

This clone occurred once. This sample also contains other DNA sequences that code for the same CDR3. The chain employs TRBV28 and TRBJ1-6, with D uncertain. CDR1 and CDR2 (germline): MDHEN, SYDVKM. The CDR3 runs to 11 residues. V lost 2 bases and J 10 bases, leaving 3 bases between the germline ends. The CDR3 here is CASSLGSPLHF. The DNA for the CDR3 is TGTGCCAGCAGTTTAGGATCACCCCTCCACTTT.

The J gene is TRBJ2-2, the V gene TRBV5-1; the D is unclear. CDR1 and CDR2 from the germline V gene are SGHRS and YFSETQ. The length of the CDR3 is 16 residues. Trimming left V 2 bases short and J 2 bases short, with 13 bases between. As DNA, the CDR3 is TGCGCCAGCAGCTTAAGGCCCTCTGGCAACACCGGGGAGCTGTTTTTT. It encodes CASSLRPSGNTGELFF.

The chain joins TRBV20-1 to TRBJ2-5; the D gene is possibly TRBD1 (5 bases). V lost 3 bases and J 2 bases, leaving 13 bases between the germline ends. The CDR3 covers 14 residues. Looked up from germline, CDR1 is DFQATT and CDR2 is SNEGSKA (reference sequence). CDR3 in amino acids: CSASPDRTQETQYF. CDR3 sequence (DNA): TGCAGTGCTAGTCCTGACAGAACTCAAGAGACCCAGTACTTC.

This chain joins TRBV4-2 and TRBJ1-2; TRBD1 agrees at 11 bases. V lost 2 bases, J lost 7 bases, and 6 bases stayed unmatched. The CDR3 is 15 residues long. CDR1 and CDR2 (germline): LGHNA, YNFKEQ. CDR3 DNA: TGTGCCAGCAGCCAATGGACAGGGGGCGGATCTGGCTACACCTTC. This encodes CASSQWTGGGSGYTF.

The J gene is TRBJ1-2, the V gene TRBV6-5; tentatively, D is TRBD1 (6 bases). Trimming removed 0 bases from V and 6 bases from J, with 14 bases in between. The CDR3 is 15 residues long. CDR1 is MNHEY and CDR2 is SVGAGI in the germline V gene. In nucleotides, the CDR3 is TGTGCCAGCAGTTACTCGCTCATGGGGGGCGATGGCTACACCTTC. Translating gives CASSYSLMGGDGYTF.

To note about this clone: The identical CDR3 is also encoded by other nucleotide sequences in the sample. The chain uses TRBV12-3 or TRBV12-4 and TRBJ1-3; D gene uncertain. This CDR3 is built from 12 residues. Trimming took 3 bases from V and 4 from J, leaving 4 bases between them. CDR3 bases: TGTGCCAGCAGTTTGCCGGGAAACACCATATATTTT. Its translation is CASSLPGNTIYF.

The chain links TRBV5-1 to TRBJ1-2, with TRBD1 matching over 7 bases. The V gene end was trimmed by 4 bases and the J gene end by 8 bases; junction bases not matched to a gene: 20. The CDR3 contains 17 residues. CDR1 and CDR2 from the germline V gene are SGHRS and YFSETQ. CDR3 nucleotide sequence: TGCGCCAGCAGCGTCTCTCCGGGACAGTCGGACGATAGGGGCTACACCTTC. Protein: CASSVSPGQSDDRGYTF.

In nucleotides, the CDR3 is TGTGCCAGCAGTTCAGCAACAGGGGTCGGTGGCTACACCTTC. Translated: CASSSATGVGGYTF. The rearrangement joins TRBV28 to TRBJ1-2, with TRBD1 identical over 7 bases. CDR3 length: 14 residues. CDR1 is MDHEN and CDR2 is SYDVKM in the germline V gene. Trimming took 4 bases from V and 7 from J; bases not matched to a gene: 9.

The rearrangement uses TRBV28 and TRBJ2-3; D remains ambiguous. The CDR3 sequence is 17 residues long. Looked up from germline, CDR1 is MDHEN and CDR2 is SYDVKM. Trimming took off 7 bases at V and 0 bases at J, with 20 bases between the two ends. In DNA, the CDR3 is TGTGCCAGCACCACAGCCTTCTATTTATCTAGCACAGATACGCAGTATTTT. Translated: CASTTAFYLSSTDTQYF. The entire variable domain, with the rest obtained from reference TRBV28 and TRBJ2-3, is as follows: DVKVTQSSRYLVKRTGEKVFLECVQDMDHENMFWYRQDPGLGLRLIYFSYDVKMKEKGDIPEGYSVSREKKERFSLILESASTNQTSMYLCASTTAFYLSSTDTQYFGPGTRLTVL.

The genes are TRBV14 and TRBJ2-7, with 7 nucleotides matching TRBD1. CDR1 SGHDN and CDR2 FVKESK come from the germline V gene. The CDR3 loop spans 12 amino acids. V shed 6 bases and J 5 bases; nucleotides not matched to a gene: 4. The CDR3 DNA reads TGTGCCAGCAGACCAACAGGGGACGAGCAGTACTTC. Residues: CASRPTGDEQYF.

This clone has only a few counts. The genes are TRBV5-4 and TRBJ1-2; D unresolved. The germline CDR1 and CDR2 sequences are SGHNT and YYREEE (reference sequence). V was cut by 1 base and J by 4 bases, with 8 bases left in between. The CDR3 is made up of 13 amino acids. CDR3 nucleotide sequence: TGTGCCAGCAGCTTGAGTTGGGGCTATGGCTACACCTTC. This sequence encodes CASSLSWGYGYTF.